Below, 3 T cell receptor beta chains from the same sample are listed, as sequenced in a study of blood T cell repertoires in COVID-19. Sequenced by immunoSEQ multiplex PCR; TCRdb stores in-frame clones only, minus some. The profile shows about 240,000 clones, about 83% of them singletons. The source material was peripheral blood. These receptors came from a man aged 80 or over with acute or convalescent COVID-19.

The rearrangement uses TRBV9 and TRBJ2-2; D unclear. The CDR3 is 15 residues long. Trimming shortened V by 4 bases and J by 1 base, and 11 bases separated the two germline ends. The germline V gene has CDR1 SGDLS and CDR2 YYNGEE. CDR3 protein: CASSSRLLNTGELFF. The CDR3 nucleotides are TGTGCCAGCAGCTCCCGACTGCTGAACACCGGGGAGCTGTTTTTT.

The chain combines TRBV10-1 with TRBJ2-1; 8 positions match TRBD2. The germline CDR1 and CDR2 sequences are WNHNN and SYGVQD (reference sequence). CDR3 length: 18 amino acids. V lost 0 bases, J lost 7 bases, and 14 bases stayed unmatched. The chain's CDR3 is CASSESNSEAGEGNEQFF. CDR3 bases: TGCGCCAGCAGTGAGTCGAATTCAGAAGCGGGAGAGGGGAATGAGCAGTTCTTC.

The genes are TRBV7-2 and TRBJ1-1, with 8 bases lining up with TRBD1. The CDR3 loop spans 14 amino acids. CDR1 and CDR2 (germline): SGHTA, FQGNSA. V lost 7 bases to trimming and J lost 0 bases; unmatched junction nucleotides: 4. CDR3 loop: CASNAGGLNTEAFF. Written as DNA, the CDR3 is TGTGCCAGCAACGCAGGGGGCCTGAACACTGAAGCTTTCTTT.